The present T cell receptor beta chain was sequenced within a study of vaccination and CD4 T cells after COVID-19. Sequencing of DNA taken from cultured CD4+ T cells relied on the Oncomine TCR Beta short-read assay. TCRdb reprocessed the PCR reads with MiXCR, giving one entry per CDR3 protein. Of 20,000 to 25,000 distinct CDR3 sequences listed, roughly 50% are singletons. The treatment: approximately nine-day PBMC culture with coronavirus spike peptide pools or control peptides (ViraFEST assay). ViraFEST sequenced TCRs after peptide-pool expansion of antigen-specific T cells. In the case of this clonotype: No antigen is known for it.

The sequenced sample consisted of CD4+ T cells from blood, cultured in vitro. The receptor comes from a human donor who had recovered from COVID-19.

CDR3 coding DNA: TGCAGTGCTGGGACAGGGTGGACGCAGTATTTT. Its protein is CSAGTGWTQYF. J is TRBJ2-3 and V is TRBV20-1; 9 nucleotides agree with TRBD1. The ends lost 5 bases at V and 9 bases at J; junction bases unmatched: 3. Germline V lookup: CDR1 DFQATT, CDR2 SNEGSKA (reference sequence). The CDR3 totals 11 residues.